This T cell receptor (beta chain) stems from a study of T cell changes during pregnancy in multiple sclerosis. Germline V gene lookup returns CDR1 WNHNN and CDR2 SYGVQD (reference sequence). The CDR3 covers 14 residues. J gave up 2 bases and V 6 bases, and 5 bases lay outside the gene matches. Method: immunoSEQ multiplex PCR; TCRdb's copy keeps in-frame clones and lacks some. Among around 40,000 clones, about 91% were seen once, and the ten largest hold around 1.2%. This sequence originates from a female donor with multiple sclerosis, enrolled in a pregnancy study. The starting material was CD4+ T cells from peripheral blood mononuclear cells, obtained in the first trimester of pregnancy. The chain employs TRBV10-1 and TRBJ2-3, with 7 bases that match TRBD1. The DNA for the CDR3 is TGCGCCAGCAGACAGGGGATGGACACAGATACGCAGTATTTT. Its translation is CASRQGMDTDTQYF.